The 20 T cell receptor beta chains reported below all come from one sample, sequenced in a study of blood T cell repertoires in COVID-19. The assay was immunoSEQ multiplex PCR, and TCRdb's table has in-frame clones only and misses some. The table has about 190,000 clones, 70% to 85% seen once. Sequencing was done on a sample of PBMCs or T cells enriched from blood (not recorded which). These receptors were taken from a woman aged 30 to 39 who had recovered from COVID-19.

This chain links TRBV9 with TRBJ1-2; D may be TRBD1 (6 bases). Germline V lookup: CDR1 SGDLS, CDR2 YYNGEE. The CDR3 is made up of 14 amino acids. Trimming pared 0 bases from V and 2 bases from J, leaving 8 bases between. The CDR3 DNA is TGTGCCAGCAGCGTAGATCAGGGGAACTATGGCTACACCTTC. Translation gives CASSVDQGNYGYTF.

The chain is built from TRBV2 and TRBJ2-2; 8 bases map to TRBD1. CDR1 and CDR2 (germline): SNHLY, FYNNEI. The trim removed 5 bases at V and 2 bases at J, leaving 4 bases unmatched. The CDR3 loop spans 15 amino acids. CDR3 in amino acids: CASSLDRGNTGELFF. The CDR3 DNA reads TGTGCCAGCAGTCTCGACAGGGGCAACACCGGGGAGCTGTTTTTT.

J is TRBJ2-1 and V is TRBV11-1; 7 bases map to TRBD1. The CDR3 is 15 amino acids. CDR1 is SGHAT, CDR2 FQDESV, per germline (reference sequence). J gave up 5 bases and V 6 bases, and 10 bases lay outside the gene matches. In nucleotides, the CDR3 is TGTGCCAGCAGTCAACCCTGGACAGGTAACAATGAGCAGTTCTTC. The encoded protein is CASSQPWTGNNEQFF. Full variable domain (outside the CDR3, taken from reference TRBV11-1 and TRBJ2-1): EAEVAQSPRYKITEKSQAVAFWCDPISGHATLYWYRQILGQGPELLVQFQDESVVDDSQLPKDRFSAERLKGVDSTLKIQPAELGDSAMYLCASSQPWTGNNEQFFGPGTRLTVL.

This chain joins TRBV6-6 and TRBJ2-1, with D possibly being TRBD2 (6 bases). V was trimmed by 4 bases and J by 4 bases, leaving 14 bases between them. Looked up from germline, CDR1 is MNHNY and CDR2 is SVGAGI (reference sequence). The CDR3 contains 15 residues. CDR3 amino acids: CASSSAIAAYNEQFF. The CDR3 DNA follows: TGTGCCAGCAGTTCCGCAATAGCGGCTTACAATGAGCAGTTCTTC.

The chain joins TRBV3-1 (or the pseudogene TRBV3-2) to TRBJ1-1, with a possible D match to TRBD1 (6 bases). This CDR3 has 14 amino acids. Germline V lookup: CDR1 LGHDT, CDR2 YNNKEL (reference sequence). Trimming cost V 3 bases and J 1 base, with 9 bases left between them. CDR3 loop: CASSQLGGNTEAFF. In DNA, the CDR3 is TGTGCCAGCAGCCAGCTAGGGGGGAACACTGAAGCTTTCTTT.

Here the CDR3 reads CASTQEGWLSAETQYF. The CDR3 DNA sequence: TGCGCCAGCACCCAGGAGGGGTGGTTGTCTGCGGAGACCCAGTACTTC. The J gene is TRBJ2-5, the V gene TRBV5-1; maybe TRBD2 (6 bases). The germline CDR1 and CDR2 sequences are SGHRS and YFSETQ. The V end was cut by 6 bases, the J end by 5 bases, with 23 bases between. This CDR3 is 16 amino acids long.

This chain joins TRBV19 and TRBJ2-3; 8 positions agree with TRBD2. The CDR3 extends over 16 amino acids. CDR1 and CDR2 (germline): LNHDA, SQIVND (reference sequence). The V segment lost 3 bases and the J segment 3 bases; nucleotides outside the gene matches: 8. CDR3: CASSMGSGSRTDTQYF. The CDR3 bases are TGTGCCAGTAGTATGGGAAGCGGGAGTCGGACAGATACGCAGTATTTT.

The rearrangement joins TRBV12-3 or TRBV12-4 to TRBJ1-2; a possible D gene is TRBD1 (5 bases). This CDR3 spans 13 amino acids. Between the trimmed V and J ends, which lost 5 bases and 6 bases, there was a span of 13 bases. CDR3 in amino acids: CASSPLGHHGYTF. The CDR3 nucleotides read TGTGCCAGCAGTCCCCTCGGACATCATGGCTACACCTTC.

The J gene is TRBJ2-7, the V gene TRBV7-9; D is possibly TRBD1 (6 bases). The CDR3 consists of 17 residues. Germline V gene lookup returns CDR1 SEHNR and CDR2 FQNEAQ (reference sequence). V was shortened by 0 bases and J by 0 bases, with 15 bases between the two germline ends. Here the CDR3 reads CASSLAPGTTNSYEQYF. DNA of the CDR3: TGTGCCAGCAGCTTAGCTCCCGGGACAACCAACTCCTACGAGCAGTACTTC.

This clone was seen a single time. The V call is TRBV5-4, the J call TRBJ1-1; a possible D gene is TRBD1 (6 bases). The germline gives CDR1 SGHNT, CDR2 YYREEE (reference sequence). Trimming removed 0 bases from V and 1 base from J, with 13 bases in between. The CDR3 length is 16 residues. The CDR3 protein is CASSLGTLDRNTEAFF. CDR3 sequence (DNA): TGTGCCAGCAGCTTGGGAACCCTGGACAGGAACACTGAAGCTTTCTTT. Full variable domain (missing parts from reference TRBV5-4 and TRBJ1-1): ETGVTQSPTHLIKTRGQQVTLRCSSQSGHNTVSWYQQALGQGPQFIFQYYREEENGRGNFPPRFSGLQFPNYSSELNVNALELDDSALYLCASSLGTLDRNTEAFFGQGTRLTVV.

The genes are TRBV14 and TRBJ2-1; 8 nucleotides match TRBD2. The CDR3 covers 13 residues. CDR1 and CDR2 (germline): SGHDN, FVKESK. V was pared by 1 base and J by 16 bases, with 9 bases of the junction left unmatched. CDR3 residues: CASSQARAGGKFF. The CDR3 region has the DNA TGTGCCAGCAGCCAAGCTCGGGCGGGGGGTAAATTCTTC.

About this clone: The junction differs from germline at one of its ends, possibly a read error. V and J are TRBV7-2 and TRBJ1-6; D call uncertain. The length of the CDR3 is 15 residues. Per germline, CDR1 SGHTA and CDR2 FQGNSA. The CDR3: CANSLGGSSNSPLHF. The CDR3 DNA follows: TGTGCCAACAGCTTAGGAGGGAGTTCTAATTCACCCCTCCACTTT.

The chain is built from TRBV11-2 and TRBJ2-2, with 11 bases lining up with TRBD2. The J segment lost 5 bases and the V segment lost 3 bases, leaving 2 bases of the junction unmatched. In germline, CDR1 is SGHAT, CDR2 FQNNGV. This CDR3 is 15 amino acids long. In nucleotides, the CDR3 is TGTGCCAGCAGCTTTGGGACTAGCGGAACCGGGGAGCTGTTTTTT. This gives the protein CASSFGTSGTGELFF.

The J gene is TRBJ2-7, the V gene TRBV29-1; possible D gene TRBD1, 6 bases. Germline assignment: CDR1 SQVTM and CDR2 ANQGSEA. The CDR3 consists of 11 residues. The germline V and J ends were trimmed by 8 bases and 3 bases, with 11 bases remaining between them. The CDR3 sequence is CSRGQHYEQYV. As DNA, the CDR3 is TGCAGCCGCGGACAGCACTACGAGCAGTACGTC.

The rearrangement joins TRBV19 to TRBJ2-5; 9 bases are a match to TRBD2. J was trimmed by 2 bases and V by 4 bases; bases with no gene match: 14. Germline CDR1 and CDR2: LNHDA and SQIVND (reference sequence). This CDR3 region has 18 residues. The CDR3 DNA sequence: TGTGCCAGTAGTAAGAGTCTAGCGGGGTCCCCGGGGCAAGAGACCCAGTACTTC. Protein: CASSKSLAGSPGQETQYF. Full variable domain (rest looked up from reference TRBV19 and TRBJ2-5): DGGITQSPKYLFRKEGQNVTLSCEQNLNHDAMYWYRQDPGQGLRLIYYSQIVNDFQKGDIAEGYSVSREKKESFPLTVTSAQKNPTAFYLCASSKSLAGSPGQETQYFGPGTRLLVL.

The chain carries TRBV9 and TRBJ2-1; 9 bases map to TRBD2. The CDR3 contains 15 residues. The germline V gene has CDR1 SGDLS and CDR2 YYNGEE. With 4 bases clipped from V and 0 bases from J, the junction kept 2 bases outside the gene matches. CDR3 sequence (DNA): TGTGCCAGCAGCCTTAGCGGGAGCTCCTACAATGAGCAGTTCTTC. Translation gives CASSLSGSSYNEQFF.

V is TRBV30 and J is TRBJ1-1, with 7 nucleotides matching TRBD1. Unmatched junction bases numbered 16, after V lost 5 bases and J lost 4 bases. This CDR3 contains 16 residues. CDR1 is GTSNPN and CDR2 is SVGIG in the germline V gene (reference sequence). The CDR3: CAWEGPSVTGTTEAFF. In DNA, the CDR3 is TGTGCCTGGGAGGGCCCGTCAGTGACAGGGACCACTGAAGCTTTCTTT.

The chain carries TRBV7-6 and TRBJ1-6; D perhaps matches TRBD1 (5 bases). V was shortened by 1 base and J by 12 bases, with 13 bases between the two germline ends. In germline, CDR1 is SGHVS, CDR2 FNYEAQ. This CDR3 has 14 amino acids. CDR3 residues: CASSLGGQDRPLHF. The CDR3, as DNA: TGTGCCAGCAGCTTAGGGGGCCAAGACAGACCCCTCCACTTT.

V and J are TRBV29-1 and TRBJ2-1; 8 bases match TRBD1. Trimming cost V 6 bases and J 0 bases; bases outside gene matches: 4. This CDR3 is built from 14 residues. CDR1 and CDR2 (germline): SQVTM, ANQGSEA. This CDR3 reads CSVRQGSSYNEQFF. The CDR3 coding sequence is TGCAGCGTCCGACAGGGGAGCTCCTACAATGAGCAGTTCTTC.

The CDR3 loop reads CASTRREGNTEAFF. The CDR3 region has the DNA TGTGCCAGCACCCGGAGGGAGGGGAACACTGAAGCTTTCTTT. The chain carries TRBV3-1 (or the pseudogene TRBV3-2) and TRBJ1-1; D not certain. V was pared by 7 bases and J by 1 base, with 13 bases between. This CDR3 is 14 amino acids long. The germline V gene encodes CDR1 LGHDT and CDR2 YNNKEL (reference sequence).